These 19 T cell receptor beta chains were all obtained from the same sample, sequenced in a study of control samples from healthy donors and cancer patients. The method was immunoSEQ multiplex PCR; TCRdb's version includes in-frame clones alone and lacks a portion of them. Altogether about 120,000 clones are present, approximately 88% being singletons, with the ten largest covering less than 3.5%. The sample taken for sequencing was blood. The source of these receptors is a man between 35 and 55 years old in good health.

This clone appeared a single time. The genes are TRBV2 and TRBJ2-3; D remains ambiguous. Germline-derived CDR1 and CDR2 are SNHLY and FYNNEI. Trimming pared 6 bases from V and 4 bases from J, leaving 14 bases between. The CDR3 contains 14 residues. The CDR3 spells CASRERTGADTQYF. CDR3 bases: TGTGCCAGCAGGGAAAGAACGGGCGCAGATACGCAGTATTTT.

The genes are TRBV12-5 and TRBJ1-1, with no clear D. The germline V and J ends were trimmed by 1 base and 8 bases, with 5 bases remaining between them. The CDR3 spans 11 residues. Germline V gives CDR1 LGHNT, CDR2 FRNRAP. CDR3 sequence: CASGLATEAFF. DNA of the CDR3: TGTGCTAGTGGTTTGGCAACCGAAGCTTTCTTT.

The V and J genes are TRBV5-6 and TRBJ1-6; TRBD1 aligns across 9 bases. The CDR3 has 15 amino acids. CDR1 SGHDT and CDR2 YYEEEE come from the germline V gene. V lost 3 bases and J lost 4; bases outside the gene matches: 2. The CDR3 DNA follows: TGTGCCAGCAGCTCGGGACAGGGATATAATTCACCCCTCCACTTT. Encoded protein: CASSSGQGYNSPLHF.

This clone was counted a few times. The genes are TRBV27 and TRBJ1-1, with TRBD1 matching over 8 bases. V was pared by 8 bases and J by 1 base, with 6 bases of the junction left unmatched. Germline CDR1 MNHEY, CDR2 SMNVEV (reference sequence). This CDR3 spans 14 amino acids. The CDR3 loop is CASGAGTGNTEAFF. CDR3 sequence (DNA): TGTGCCAGCGGCGCCGGGACAGGGAACACTGAAGCTTTCTTT.

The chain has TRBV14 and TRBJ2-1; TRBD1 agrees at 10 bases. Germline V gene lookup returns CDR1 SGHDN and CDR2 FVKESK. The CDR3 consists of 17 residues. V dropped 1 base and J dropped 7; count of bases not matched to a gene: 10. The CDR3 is CASSQGVGTGARNEQFF. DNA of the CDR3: TGTGCCAGCAGCCAAGGGGTTGGGACAGGGGCCAGAAATGAGCAGTTCTTC.

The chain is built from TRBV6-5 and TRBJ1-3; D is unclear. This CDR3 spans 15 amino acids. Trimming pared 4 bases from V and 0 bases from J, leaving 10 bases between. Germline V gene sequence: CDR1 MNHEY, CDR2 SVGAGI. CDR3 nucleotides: TGTGCCAGCAGTTCACAGCCTCTCTCTGGAAACACCATATATTTT. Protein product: CASSSQPLSGNTIYF.

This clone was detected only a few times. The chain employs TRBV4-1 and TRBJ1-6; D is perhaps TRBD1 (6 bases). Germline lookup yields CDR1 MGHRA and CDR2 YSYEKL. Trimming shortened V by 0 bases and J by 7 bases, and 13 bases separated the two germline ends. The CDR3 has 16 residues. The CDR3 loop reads CASSQDKARGNSPLHF. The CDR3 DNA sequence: TGCGCCAGCAGCCAAGATAAGGCCAGGGGAAATTCACCCCTCCACTTT.

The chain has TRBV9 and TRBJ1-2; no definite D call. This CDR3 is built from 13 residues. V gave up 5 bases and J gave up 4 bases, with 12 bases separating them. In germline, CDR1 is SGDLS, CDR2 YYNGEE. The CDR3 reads CASRQVEGYGYTF. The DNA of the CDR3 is TGTGCCAGCAGGCAGGTAGAGGGCTATGGCTACACCTTC.

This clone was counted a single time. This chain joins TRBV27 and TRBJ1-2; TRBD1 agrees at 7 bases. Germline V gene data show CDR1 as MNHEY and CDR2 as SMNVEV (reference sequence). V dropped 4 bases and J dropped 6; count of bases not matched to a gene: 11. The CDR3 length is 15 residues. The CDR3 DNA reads TGTGCCAGCAGTTCCACGGGACAGAGGAGAGATGGCTACACCTTC. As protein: CASSSTGQRRDGYTF.

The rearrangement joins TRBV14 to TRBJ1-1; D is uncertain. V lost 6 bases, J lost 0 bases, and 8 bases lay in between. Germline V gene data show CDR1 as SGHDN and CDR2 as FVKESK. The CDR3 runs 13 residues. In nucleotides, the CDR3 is TGTGCCAGCAGTCAACAGATGAACACTGAAGCTTTCTTT. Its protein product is CASSQQMNTEAFF. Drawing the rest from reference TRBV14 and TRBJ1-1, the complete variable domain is EAGVTQFPSHSVIEKGQTVTLRCDPISGHDNLYWYRRVMGKEIKFLLHFVKESKQDESGMPNNRFLAERTGGTYSTLKVQPAELEDSGVYFCASSQQMNTEAFFGQGTRLTVV.

DNA of the CDR3: TGTGCCAGCAGTAACAGGGTGCGCAATCAGCCCCAGCATTTT. Translating gives CASSNRVRNQPQHF. The chain employs TRBV2 and TRBJ1-5, with D possibly being TRBD1 (6 bases). The V end was cut by 5 bases, the J end by 2 bases, with 10 bases between. The CDR3 is 14 amino acids. Germline V gene sequence: CDR1 SNHLY, CDR2 FYNNEI.

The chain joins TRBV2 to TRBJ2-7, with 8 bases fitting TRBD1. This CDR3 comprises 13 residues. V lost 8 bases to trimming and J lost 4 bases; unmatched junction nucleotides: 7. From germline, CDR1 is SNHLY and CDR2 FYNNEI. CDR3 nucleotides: TGTGCCAGCTGTCCAGGGGGCGTTTACGAGCAGTACTTC. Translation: CASCPGGVYEQYF.

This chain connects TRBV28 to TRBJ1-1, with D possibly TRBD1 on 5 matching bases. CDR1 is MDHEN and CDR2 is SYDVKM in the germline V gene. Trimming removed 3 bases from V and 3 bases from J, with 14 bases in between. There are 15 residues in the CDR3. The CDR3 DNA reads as TGTGCCAGCAGTTTTACATCTCGGGGCGACACTGAAGCTTTCTTT. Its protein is CASSFTSRGDTEAFF.

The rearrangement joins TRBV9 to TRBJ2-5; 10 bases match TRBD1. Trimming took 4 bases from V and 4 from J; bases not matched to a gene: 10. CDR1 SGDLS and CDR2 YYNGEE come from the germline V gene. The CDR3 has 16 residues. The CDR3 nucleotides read TGTGCCAGCAGCACCAGGACAGGGGGAATTCGAGAGACCCAGTACTTC. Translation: CASSTRTGGIRETQYF.

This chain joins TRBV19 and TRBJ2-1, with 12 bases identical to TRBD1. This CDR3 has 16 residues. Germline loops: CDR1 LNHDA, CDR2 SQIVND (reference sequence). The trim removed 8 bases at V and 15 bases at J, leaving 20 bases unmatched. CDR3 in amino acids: CASQNLGTGGVVRRFF. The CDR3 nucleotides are TGTGCCAGTCAAAACCTCGGGACAGGGGGCGTCGTTCGGCGGTTCTTC.

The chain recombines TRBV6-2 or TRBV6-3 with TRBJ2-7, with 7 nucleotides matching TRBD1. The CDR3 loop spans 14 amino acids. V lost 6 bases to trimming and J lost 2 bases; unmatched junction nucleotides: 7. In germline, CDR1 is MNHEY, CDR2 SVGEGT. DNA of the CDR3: TGTGCCAGCAGCCACCGGGACAGCACCTACGAGCAGTACTTC. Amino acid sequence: CASSHRDSTYEQYF.

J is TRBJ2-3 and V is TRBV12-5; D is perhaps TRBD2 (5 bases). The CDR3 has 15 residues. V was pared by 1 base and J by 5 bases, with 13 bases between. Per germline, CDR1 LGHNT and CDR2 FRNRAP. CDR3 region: CASGLGLRRGDTQYF. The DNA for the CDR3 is TGTGCTAGTGGTTTGGGACTACGGAGAGGAGATACGCAGTATTTT.

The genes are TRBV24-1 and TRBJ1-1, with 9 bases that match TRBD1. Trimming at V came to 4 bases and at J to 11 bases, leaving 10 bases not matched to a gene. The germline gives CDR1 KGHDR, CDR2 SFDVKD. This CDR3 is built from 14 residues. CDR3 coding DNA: TGTGCCACCAGTGAGGCCTCCGGGACAGGGTACGCTTTCTTT. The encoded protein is CATSEASGTGYAFF.

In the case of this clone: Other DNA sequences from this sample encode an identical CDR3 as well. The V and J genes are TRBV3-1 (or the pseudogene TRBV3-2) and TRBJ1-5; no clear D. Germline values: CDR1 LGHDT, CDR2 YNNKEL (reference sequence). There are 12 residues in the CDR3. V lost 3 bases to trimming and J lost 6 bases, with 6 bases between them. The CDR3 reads CASSHRGQPQHF. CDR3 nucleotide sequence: TGTGCCAGCAGCCATAGAGGTCAGCCCCAGCATTTT.